These 27 T cell receptor beta chains share one sample of origin, sequenced in a study of blood T cell repertoires in COVID-19. The repertoire was sequenced with immunoSEQ multiplex PCR; TCRdb's copy has only in-frame clones and lacks some. The sample consists of under 80,000 clones, around 83% of them appearing once. Sequencing input: peripheral blood. Source of these receptors: an older woman with acute or convalescent COVID-19.

The chain carries TRBV7-8 and TRBJ1-6; D gene ambiguous. The ends were cut back, 1 base at V and 0 bases at J, with 13 bases in the middle. The CDR3 consists of 18 residues. From germline, CDR1 is SGHVS and CDR2 FQNEAQ. In DNA form, the CDR3 reads TGTGCCAGCAGCTTAGGAGGCCGCATAAGCTCCTATAATTCACCCCTCCACTTT. Residues: CASSLGGRISSYNSPLHF. Looking up the rest from reference TRBV7-8 and TRBJ1-6 gives the full variable domain: GAGVSQSPRYKVAKRGQDVALRCDPISGHVSLFWYQQALGQGPEFLTYFQNEAQLDKSGLPSDRFFAERPEGSVSTLKIQRTQQEDSAVYLCASSLGGRISSYNSPLHFGNGTRLTVT.

The gene calls are TRBV19 and TRBJ1-1; TRBD1 is a possible D gene (5 bases). The V end lost 5 bases, the J end lost 4 bases, and 11 bases lay between the germline ends. CDR1 is LNHDA and CDR2 is SQIVND in the germline V gene (reference sequence). This CDR3 region has 13 residues. The CDR3 reads CASSAWGGTEAFF. The DNA for the CDR3 is TGTGCCAGTAGTGCCTGGGGGGGCACTGAAGCTTTCTTT.

Here the CDR3 reads CAIRAGGNTGELFF. CDR3 bases: TGTGCCATCAGGGCAGGGGGAAACACCGGGGAGCTGTTTTTT. The chain combines TRBV10-3 with TRBJ2-2, with 7 positions matching TRBD1. Trimming took 6 bases from V and 2 from J; bases not matched to a gene: 3. The length of the CDR3 is 14 residues. Germline V CDR1 and CDR2: ENHRY, SYGVKD.

The V and J genes are TRBV6-5 and TRBJ2-2, with D possibly TRBD1 on 7 matching bases. This CDR3 contains 15 residues. The V end was cut by 6 bases, the J end by 5 bases, with 16 bases between. Germline values: CDR1 MNHEY, CDR2 SVGAGI. CDR3 coding DNA: TGTGCCAGCAGGGCGGCAGGGGGGAATACCGGGGAGCTGTTTTTT. Protein: CASRAAGGNTGELFF.

This clone was detected a few times. This rearrangement joins TRBV7-9 to TRBJ1-1, with 7 bases aligning to TRBD1. The CDR3 loop spans 14 amino acids. V lost 2 bases to trimming and J lost 5 bases; unmatched junction nucleotides: 5. The germline gives CDR1 SEHNR, CDR2 FQNEAQ (reference sequence). This CDR3 reads CASSLTGDMTEAFF. The CDR3 coding sequence is TGTGCCAGCAGCTTAACAGGGGATATGACTGAAGCTTTCTTT.

This chain uses TRBV27 with TRBJ1-5, with D maybe TRBD1 (6 bases). Between the trimmed V and J ends, which lost 2 bases and 0 bases, there was a span of 8 bases. This CDR3 is built from 15 residues. Germline CDR1 MNHEY, CDR2 SMNVEV (reference sequence). The CDR3 coding sequence is TGTGCCAGCAGTTTAGACAGGAATAGCAATCAGCCCCAGCATTTT. The encoded protein is CASSLDRNSNQPQHF.

The chain recombines TRBV12-3 or TRBV12-4 with TRBJ1-2; D is uncertain. V was shortened by 7 bases and J by 8 bases, with 17 bases between the two germline ends. The CDR3 is 13 amino acids. The DNA of the CDR3 is TGTGCCAGCACCCTCGGCGGTACGGCGGGCTACACCTTC. This translates into CASTLGGTAGYTF.

The rearrangement joins TRBV25-1 to TRBJ1-2, with no clear D. The CDR3 consists of 12 residues. Germline V gene data show CDR1 as MGHDK and CDR2 as SYGVNS. The V end was cut by 10 bases, the J end by 6 bases, with 15 bases between. In DNA, the CDR3 is TGTGCCACCTCCGGGGTCGGGGATGGCTACACCTTC. Protein sequence: CATSGVGDGYTF.

The chain joins TRBV27 to TRBJ1-1; D gene uncertain. V dropped 11 bases and J dropped 11 bases, with 15 bases sitting between them. This CDR3 region has 10 residues. Germline V gene lookup returns CDR1 MNHEY and CDR2 SMNVEV (reference sequence). The CDR3 is CAGSFFGAFF. CDR3 in DNA: TGTGCCGGCTCATTCTTCGGGGCTTTCTTT.

This clone was found a few times. V and J are TRBV6-6 and TRBJ1-2; 7 bases fit TRBD1. Germline assignment: CDR1 MNHNY and CDR2 SVGAGI (reference sequence). This CDR3 contains 15 residues. Trimming cost V 5 bases and J 2 bases; bases outside gene matches: 8. The CDR3 DNA is TGTGCCAGCAGTCCGGGACAGCCCATGAACTATGGCTACACCTTC. This translates into CASSPGQPMNYGYTF.

This clone was seen only a few times. This chain links TRBV6-1 with TRBJ2-1; 10 bases match TRBD1. Germline V lookup: CDR1 MNHNS, CDR2 SASEGT. Germline trimming cut 4 bases from V and 3 bases from J; bases unmatched to any gene: 6. The CDR3 has 16 amino acids. CDR3 nucleotides: TGTGCCAGCAGTGGTGGGACAGGGGCTTTCTACAATGAGCAGTTCTTC. Its protein product is CASSGGTGAFYNEQFF.

This chain connects TRBV19 to TRBJ2-3; 9 nucleotides agree with TRBD1. The V gene end was trimmed by 7 bases and the J gene end by 0 bases; junction bases not matched to a gene: 5. The CDR3 has 15 amino acids. Germline V gives CDR1 LNHDA, CDR2 SQIVND (reference sequence). CDR3 residues: CASNKGQGSTDTQYF. The CDR3, as DNA: TGTGCCAGTAACAAGGGACAGGGTAGCACAGATACGCAGTATTTT.

The chain employs TRBV3-1 (or the pseudogene TRBV3-2) and TRBJ2-2; D gene ambiguous. Trimming shortened V by 0 bases and J by 7 bases, and 6 bases separated the two germline ends. The CDR3 length is 13 residues. Germline CDR1 and CDR2: LGHDT and YNNKEL (reference sequence). CDR3 nucleotides: TGTGCCAGCAGCCAAGATCCCAACGGGGAGCTGTTTTTT. Its protein is CASSQDPNGELFF.

The chain combines TRBV19 with TRBJ1-1, with D tentatively TRBD1 (5 bases). Germline assignment: CDR1 LNHDA and CDR2 SQIVND (reference sequence). Trimming stripped 7 bases from V and 0 bases from J, with 18 bases between. This CDR3 comprises 16 residues. The CDR3 bases are TGTGCCAGTACCAACCCAAGCGGGGCCATGAACACTGAAGCTTTCTTT. Translating it yields CASTNPSGAMNTEAFF.

In DNA, the CDR3 is TGTGCCAGCAAGGGGCAGGGGCATTCACCCCTCCACTTT. Its protein is CASKGQGHSPLHF. V and J are TRBV2 and TRBJ1-6; tentative D call: TRBD1 (6 bases). CDR1 is SNHLY, CDR2 FYNNEI, per germline. The V end was cut by 7 bases, the J end by 8 bases, with 12 bases between. The CDR3 spans 13 residues.

The V gene is TRBV7-3, the J gene TRBJ2-3; 8 bases match TRBD2. Germline V gene sequence: CDR1 SGHTA, CDR2 FQGTGA. The CDR3 consists of 16 residues. V was pared by 5 bases and J by 5 bases, with 12 bases of the junction left unmatched. CDR3 coding DNA: TGTGCCAGCAGCCCCGGGGGGGGGCGCATAGGAGATACGCAGTATTTT. Translated, it gives CASSPGGGRIGDTQYF.

The chain carries TRBV5-4 and TRBJ2-3; a weak D match, TRBD2 (6 bases). This CDR3 is 15 amino acids long. Germline V lookup: CDR1 SGHNT, CDR2 YYREEE (reference sequence). Trimming cost V 2 bases and J 2 bases, with 12 bases left between them. The CDR3 DNA reads as TGTGCCAGCAGCTTTCAGGCGGGATTCACAGATACGCAGTATTTT. Protein: CASSFQAGFTDTQYF.

J is TRBJ2-3 and V is TRBV2; 10 positions agree with TRBD2. The CDR3 runs to 15 residues. Per germline, CDR1 SNHLY and CDR2 FYNNEI. Trimming cost V 7 bases and J 2 bases; bases outside gene matches: 6. CDR3: CASIPGLAPTDTQYF. The CDR3 DNA sequence: TGTGCCAGCATCCCGGGACTAGCGCCCACAGATACGCAGTATTTT.

The gene calls are TRBV30 and TRBJ1-1; D is ambiguous. Trimming took 0 bases from V and 11 from J, leaving 10 bases between them. Germline CDR1 and CDR2: GTSNPN and SVGIG (reference sequence). The CDR3 sequence is 11 residues long. In DNA, the CDR3 is TGTGCCTGGAGTGTAGAGGGTTCGGCTTTCTTT. This encodes CAWSVEGSAFF.

This chain uses TRBV18 with TRBJ2-6, with a possible D match to TRBD1 (7 bases). The CDR3 is made up of 17 amino acids. V lost 0 bases and J 3 bases, leaving 12 bases between the germline ends. CDR1 KGHSH and CDR2 LQKENI come from the germline V gene. The CDR3, as DNA: TGTGCCAGCTCACCACCGGCAGGGGGGAGTGGGGCCAACGTCCTGACTTTC. Amino acids: CASSPPAGGSGANVLTF.

The chain links TRBV9 to TRBJ1-3, with 9 bases lining up with TRBD1. V shed 1 base, J shed 4 bases, and the junction held 3 bases outside the gene matches. The CDR3 runs to 15 residues. CDR1 and CDR2 (germline): SGDLS, YYNGEE. CDR3 amino acids: CASSVWGQGGNTIYF. The CDR3 DNA reads as TGTGCCAGCAGCGTATGGGGACAGGGCGGAAACACCATATATTTT.

V is TRBV6-5 and J is TRBJ1-4; the D gene is possibly TRBD1 (5 bases). The CDR3 is 15 residues long. Trimming took off 7 bases at V and 8 bases at J, with 20 bases between the two ends. Germline loops: CDR1 MNHEY, CDR2 SVGAGI. This chain's CDR3 is CASTKRRGFREKLFF. The CDR3 DNA reads as TGTGCCAGCACCAAACGGCGGGGCTTCAGAGAAAAACTGTTTTTT.

This chain links TRBV6-5 with TRBJ1-6, with TRBD1 identical over 10 bases. V trimming: 6 bases; J trimming: 9 bases; junction bases outside the gene matches: 5. Germline V gives CDR1 MNHEY, CDR2 SVGAGI. The CDR3 consists of 14 residues. The DNA for the CDR3 is TGTGCCAGCAGCCAGACAGGGGGCAGTTCACCCCTCCACTTT. Its translation is CASSQTGGSSPLHF.

The chain recombines TRBV15 with TRBJ1-1, with TRBD1 matching over 11 bases. Germline V gene sequence: CDR1 LNHNV, CDR2 YYDKDF (reference sequence). CDR3 length: 15 residues. The V and J ends lost 2 bases and 4 bases, in that order; junction bases with no gene match: 3. The CDR3 reads CATSRTGTGGTEAFF. CDR3 DNA sequence: TGTGCCACCAGCAGAACCGGGACAGGGGGCACTGAAGCTTTCTTT.

The CDR3 DNA follows: TGTGCCTGGAGTCACAGGGACTACGAGCAGTACTTC. Translation: CAWSHRDYEQYF. The V and J genes are TRBV30 and TRBJ2-7, with a tentative D call TRBD1 (6 bases). The CDR3 consists of 12 residues. Germline V lookup: CDR1 GTSNPN, CDR2 SVGIG (reference sequence). Trimming cost V 2 bases and J 3 bases, with 8 bases left between them.

V is TRBV2 and J is TRBJ1-3; 10 nucleotides align to TRBD1. Germline V gene data show CDR1 as SNHLY and CDR2 as FYNNEI. CDR3 length: 16 amino acids. J was trimmed by 6 bases and V by 2 bases; bases with no gene match: 7. For the CDR3, the DNA is TGTGCCAGCAGTGAATGGACAGGGGGAATGGAAAACACCATATATTTT. Amino acid sequence: CASSEWTGGMENTIYF.

The chain couples TRBV7-6 to TRBJ1-1; D is uncertain. Trimming pared 8 bases from V and 3 bases from J, leaving 7 bases between. The CDR3 has 11 amino acids. Per the germline V gene, CDR1 is SGHVS and CDR2 is FNYEAQ. The CDR3 coding sequence is TGTGCCAGCGGTAGTGACACTGAAGCTTTCTTT. Translated: CASGSDTEAFF.